The 16 T cell receptor beta chains reported below all come from one sample, sequenced in a study of T-cell reconstitution after alpha-beta-depleted transplantation in children. Unique molecular identifiers featured in how the TCRbeta library was prepared. A single record per CDR3 protein comes from TCRdb applying MiXCR to the PCR reads. Here the sample spans hundreds of thousands of distinct CDR3 sequences, roughly 17% being singletons. The material was PBMCs from the stem cell graft donor, obtained from the stem cell graft. Every receptor here comes from a human donor who donated a stem cell graft to a child with acute myeloid leukemia.

This clonotype was found many times. The CDR3 nucleotides are TGCAGTGCTAGAGCCGACAGGCAACAAGAGACCCAGTACTTC. As protein: CSARADRQQETQYF. The genes are TRBV20-1 and TRBJ2-5; a possible D gene is TRBD1 (6 bases). The CDR3 is made up of 14 amino acids. CDR1 is DFQATT and CDR2 is SNEGSKA in the germline V gene (reference sequence). Trimming removed 1 base at V and 2 bases at J, with 11 bases between.

The table lists this clonotype with many counts. The chain joins TRBV7-2 to TRBJ1-5; D is perhaps TRBD1 (5 bases). Germline values: CDR1 SGHTA, CDR2 FQGNSA. V lost 3 bases and J 0 bases, leaving 9 bases between the germline ends. The CDR3 is 15 amino acids. CDR3 nucleotide sequence: TGTGCCAGCAGCTTGACAGCTTATAGCAATCAGCCCCAGCATTTT. Protein: CASSLTAYSNQPQHF.

There are many counts of this clonotype. J is TRBJ1-2 and V is TRBV29-1; 7 bases map to TRBD1. V gave up 7 bases and J gave up 1 base; unmatched junction bases: 6. Germline CDR1 reads SQVTM; CDR2 reads ANQGSEA. The CDR3 runs to 13 residues. CDR3 protein: CSGGQGGNYGYTF. The CDR3 region has the DNA TGCAGCGGGGGCCAGGGGGGTAACTATGGCTACACCTTC.

In its sample, this clonotype was seen a few times. The chain couples TRBV20-1 to TRBJ2-6; D call uncertain. CDR1 is DFQATT, CDR2 SNEGSKA, per germline (reference sequence). V was trimmed by 1 base and J by 0 bases, leaving 4 bases between them. This CDR3 is 14 amino acids long. This chain's CDR3 is CSARVVSGANVLTF. The CDR3, as DNA: TGCAGTGCTAGAGTGGTCTCTGGGGCCAACGTCCTGACTTTC.

This chain connects TRBV7-9 to TRBJ2-5; D ambiguous. The ends were cut back, 4 bases at V and 3 bases at J, with 6 bases in the middle. This CDR3 spans 12 amino acids. Germline CDR1 and CDR2: SEHNR and FQNEAQ (reference sequence). CDR3 in DNA: TGTGCCAGCAGCTCTTTCGAAGAGACCCAGTACTTC. This sequence encodes CASSSFEETQYF.

The sample holds many counts of this clonotype. This rearrangement joins TRBV10-3 to TRBJ2-2; tentative D call: TRBD1 (5 bases). V was pared by 0 bases and J by 5 bases, with 7 bases between. CDR3 length: 14 amino acids. Germline V CDR1 and CDR2: ENHRY, SYGVKD. In DNA, the CDR3 is TGTGCCATCAGTGAGTCGACAGAAACCGGGGAGCTGTTTTTT. It yields the protein CAISESTETGELFF.

The chain links TRBV15 to TRBJ1-3, with 7 bases that match TRBD1. Germline V gives CDR1 LNHNV, CDR2 YYDKDF (reference sequence). The V and J ends lost 3 bases and 2 bases, in that order; junction bases with no gene match: 10. The CDR3 loop spans 17 amino acids. The CDR3 sequence is CATSRRRYDRAGNTIYF. The CDR3 DNA reads TGTGCCACCAGCAGGCGTCGTTATGACAGGGCTGGAAACACCATATATTTT.

This clonotype was counted at least ten times. The V call is TRBV20-1, the J call TRBJ2-3; 16 positions agree with TRBD2. Germline V gives CDR1 DFQATT, CDR2 SNEGSKA (reference sequence). The junction had 10 bases not matched to a gene; V was cut back by 6 bases and J by 7 bases. This CDR3 region has 16 residues. The CDR3, as DNA: TGCAGTGCCTACCTGGGACTAGCGGGGGGGTACAATACGCAGTATTTT. Translating gives CSAYLGLAGGYNTQYF.

This clonotype was found a few times. The chain carries TRBV20-1 and TRBJ2-5; D is perhaps TRBD1 (5 bases). The CDR3 covers 16 residues. Per the germline V gene, CDR1 is DFQATT and CDR2 is SNEGSKA (reference sequence). Trimming pared 1 base from V and 5 bases from J, leaving 20 bases between. In nucleotides, the CDR3 is TGCAGTGCTAGAGGGTCCTCGTCGGACAAACAGGAGACCCAGTACTTC. It specifies CSARGSSSDKQETQYF.

In its sample, this clonotype was seen many times. The chain uses TRBV20-1 and TRBJ2-7; 10 nucleotides align to TRBD2. CDR3 length: 16 amino acids. Germline V gene lookup returns CDR1 DFQATT and CDR2 SNEGSKA (reference sequence). The J segment lost 0 bases and the V segment lost 4 bases, leaving 9 bases of the junction unmatched. CDR3 protein: CSAIKESGGVSYEQYF. The DNA for the CDR3 is TGCAGTGCTATAAAAGAGAGCGGGGGGGTCTCCTACGAGCAGTACTTC.

This clonotype was picked up many times. The rearrangement uses TRBV20-1 and TRBJ2-7, with 8 bases that match TRBD2. This CDR3 has 14 amino acids. Germline CDR1 is DFQATT and CDR2 is SNEGSKA (reference sequence). V lost 6 bases, J lost 3 bases, and 10 bases stayed unmatched. The DNA for the CDR3 is TGCAGTGCCAAAAATAGCGGGGCCGACTACGAGCAGTACTTC. It is translated as CSAKNSGADYEQYF.

This clonotype occurred many times. The gene calls are TRBV5-4 and TRBJ2-1; weak D call: TRBD2 (6 bases). The CDR3 loop spans 14 amino acids. V was trimmed by 4 bases and J by 9 bases, leaving 17 bases between them. Looked up from germline, CDR1 is SGHNT and CDR2 is YYREEE (reference sequence). In DNA form, the CDR3 reads TGTGCCAGCAGCCCGCCTGAGGCGGAGGGTGAGCAGTTCTTC. Translation: CASSPPEAEGEQFF.

This clonotype was seen once. The chain couples TRBV6-2 or TRBV6-3 to TRBJ2-3; 9 positions agree with TRBD2. CDR1 MNHEY and CDR2 SVGEGT come from the germline V gene. The CDR3 totals 15 residues. The junction had 2 bases not matched to a gene; V was cut back by 2 bases and J by 2 bases. This CDR3 is CASSYLAGLTDTQYF. In nucleotides, the CDR3 is TGTGCCAGCAGTTACCTAGCGGGGCTCACAGATACGCAGTATTTT.

This clonotype appeared many times. The chain joins TRBV29-1 to TRBJ2-7, with D possibly TRBD2 on 7 matching bases. Trimming removed 6 bases from V and 2 bases from J, with 20 bases in between. The germline CDR1 and CDR2 sequences are SQVTM and ANQGSEA. There are 15 residues in the CDR3. This CDR3 reads CSVGAWGGGAYEQYF. In DNA, the CDR3 is TGCAGCGTCGGCGCTTGGGGAGGGGGAGCCTACGAGCAGTACTTC.

This chain uses TRBV2 with TRBJ1-5, with D maybe TRBD1 (5 bases). V was cut by 4 bases and J by 6 bases, with 10 bases left in between. Germline V gene lookup returns CDR1 SNHLY and CDR2 FYNNEI. CDR3 length equals 13 residues. CDR3 sequence: CASSVREGQPQHF. In DNA, the CDR3 is TGTGCCAGCAGTGTCAGGGAAGGTCAGCCCCAGCATTTT.

Notes on this clonotype: Because the CDR3 is missing its conserved closing phenylalanine or tryptophan, this is likely a read error. The chain recombines TRBV12-3 or TRBV12-4 with TRBJ2-7, with a tentative D call TRBD1 (5 bases). The CDR3 extends over 16 amino acids. The germline V and J ends were trimmed by 6 bases and 7 bases, with 25 bases remaining between them. CDR3 sequence reads: CASSWGQVTPRREQYL. Written as DNA, the CDR3 is TGTGCCAGCAGCTGGGGCCAGGTTACCCCGCGACGTGAGCAGTACCTC.